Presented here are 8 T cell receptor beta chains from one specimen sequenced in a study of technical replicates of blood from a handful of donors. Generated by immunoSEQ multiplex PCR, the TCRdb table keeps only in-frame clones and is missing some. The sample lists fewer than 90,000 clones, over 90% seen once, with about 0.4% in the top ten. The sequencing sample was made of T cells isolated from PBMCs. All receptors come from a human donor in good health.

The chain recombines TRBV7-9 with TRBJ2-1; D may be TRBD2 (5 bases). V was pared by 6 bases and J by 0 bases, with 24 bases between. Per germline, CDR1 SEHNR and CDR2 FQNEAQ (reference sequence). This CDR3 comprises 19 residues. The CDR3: CASRLGIGSTATSYNEQFF. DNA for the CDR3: TGTGCCAGCAGACTAGGGATAGGGAGTACGGCAACCTCCTACAATGAGCAGTTCTTC.

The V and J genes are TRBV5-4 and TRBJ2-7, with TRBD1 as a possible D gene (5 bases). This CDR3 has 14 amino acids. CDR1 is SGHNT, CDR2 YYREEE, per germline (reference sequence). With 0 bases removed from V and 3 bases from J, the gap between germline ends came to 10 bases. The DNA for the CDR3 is TGTGCCAGCAGCTTGGACAGGAGCCTCTACGAGCAGTACTTC. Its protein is CASSLDRSLYEQYF.

CDR3 amino acids: CASSLESGLGVYEQYF. The CDR3 DNA follows: TGTGCCAGCAGCTTAGAGTCGGGACTAGGGGTCTACGAGCAGTACTTC. V usage is TRBV7-2 and J usage is TRBJ2-7; 8 bases align to TRBD2. There are 16 residues in the CDR3. Germline V gene data show CDR1 as SGHTA and CDR2 as FQGNSA. Unmatched junction bases numbered 8, after V lost 1 base and J lost 3 bases.

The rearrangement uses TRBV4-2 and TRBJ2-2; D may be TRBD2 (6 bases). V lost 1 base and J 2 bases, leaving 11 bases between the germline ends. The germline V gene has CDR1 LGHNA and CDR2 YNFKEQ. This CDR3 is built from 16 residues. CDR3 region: CASSQGRETNTGELFF. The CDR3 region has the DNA TGTGCCAGCAGCCAAGGGAGGGAGACCAACACCGGGGAGCTGTTTTTT.

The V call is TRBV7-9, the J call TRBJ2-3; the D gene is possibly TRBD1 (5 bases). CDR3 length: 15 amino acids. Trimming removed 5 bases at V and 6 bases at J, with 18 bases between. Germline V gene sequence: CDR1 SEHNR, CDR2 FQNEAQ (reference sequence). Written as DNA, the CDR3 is TGTGCCAGCAGCCTAAGGGGTCGGTTGGCTGATACGCAGTATTTT. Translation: CASSLRGRLADTQYF.

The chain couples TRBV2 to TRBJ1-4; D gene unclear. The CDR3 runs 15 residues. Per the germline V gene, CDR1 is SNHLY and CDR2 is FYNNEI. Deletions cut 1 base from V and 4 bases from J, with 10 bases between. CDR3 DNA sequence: TGTGCCAGCAGTGAAGAGGGAGGTTATAATGAAAAACTGTTTTTT. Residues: CASSEEGGYNEKLFF.

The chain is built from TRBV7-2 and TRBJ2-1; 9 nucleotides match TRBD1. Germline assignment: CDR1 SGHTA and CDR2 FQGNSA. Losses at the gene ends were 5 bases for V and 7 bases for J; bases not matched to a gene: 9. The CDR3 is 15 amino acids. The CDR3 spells CASSVPGTGYNEQFF. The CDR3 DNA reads TGTGCCAGCAGCGTTCCCGGGACAGGGTATAATGAGCAGTTCTTC. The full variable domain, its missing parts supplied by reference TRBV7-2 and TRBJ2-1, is GAGVSQSPSNKVTEKGKDVELRCDPISGHTALYWYRQSLGQGLEFLIYFQGNSAPDKSGLPSDRFSAERTGGSVSTLTIQRTQQEDSAVYLCASSVPGTGYNEQFFGPGTRLTVL.

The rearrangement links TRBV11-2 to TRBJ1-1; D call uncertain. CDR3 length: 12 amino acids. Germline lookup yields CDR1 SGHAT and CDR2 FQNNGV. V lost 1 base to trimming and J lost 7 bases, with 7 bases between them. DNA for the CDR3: TGTGCCAGCAGCTTAGCTGTATTTGAAGCTTTCTTT. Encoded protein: CASSLAVFEAFF. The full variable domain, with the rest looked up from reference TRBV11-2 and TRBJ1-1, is EAGVAQSPRYKIIEKRQSVAFWCNPISGHATLYWYQQILGQGPKLLIQFQNNGVVDDSQLPKDRFSAERLKGVDSTLKIQPAKLEDSAVYLCASSLAVFEAFFGQGTRLTVV.